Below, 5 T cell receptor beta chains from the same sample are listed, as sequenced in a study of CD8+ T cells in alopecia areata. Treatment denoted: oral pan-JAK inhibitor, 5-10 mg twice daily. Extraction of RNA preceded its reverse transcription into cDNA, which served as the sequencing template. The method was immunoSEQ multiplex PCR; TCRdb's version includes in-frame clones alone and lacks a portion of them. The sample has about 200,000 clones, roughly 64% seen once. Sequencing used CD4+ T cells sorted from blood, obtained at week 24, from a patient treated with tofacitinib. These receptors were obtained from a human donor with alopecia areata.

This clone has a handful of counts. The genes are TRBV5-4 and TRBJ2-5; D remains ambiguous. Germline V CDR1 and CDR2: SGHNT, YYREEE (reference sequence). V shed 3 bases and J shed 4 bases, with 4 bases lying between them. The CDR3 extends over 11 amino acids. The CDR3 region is CASSSPETQYF. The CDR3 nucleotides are TGTGCCAGCAGCTCCCCAGAGACCCAGTACTTC.

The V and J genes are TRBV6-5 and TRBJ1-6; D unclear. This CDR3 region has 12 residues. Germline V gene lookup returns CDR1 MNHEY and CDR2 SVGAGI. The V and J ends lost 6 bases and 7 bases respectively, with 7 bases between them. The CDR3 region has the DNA TGTGCCAGCAGGCGACTCAATTCACCCCTCCACTTT. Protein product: CASRRLNSPLHF.

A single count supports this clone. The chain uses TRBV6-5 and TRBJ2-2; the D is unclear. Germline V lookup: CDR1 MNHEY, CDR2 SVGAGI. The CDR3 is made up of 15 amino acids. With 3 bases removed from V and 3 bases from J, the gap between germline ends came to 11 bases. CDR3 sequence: CASSYADTYTGELFF. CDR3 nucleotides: TGTGCCAGCAGTTATGCCGACACATACACCGGGGAGCTGTTTTTT.

The CDR3 nucleotides are TGCGCCAGCAGCTTAGGCCCGGGACAGAACATGGCCCAGTACTTC. Its translation: CASSLGPGQNMAQYF. The chain joins TRBV5-1 to TRBJ2-5; 7 bases are a match to TRBD1. Germline V gene sequence: CDR1 SGHRS, CDR2 YFSETQ. Unmatched junction bases numbered 13, after V lost 2 bases and J lost 9 bases. The CDR3 has 15 amino acids.

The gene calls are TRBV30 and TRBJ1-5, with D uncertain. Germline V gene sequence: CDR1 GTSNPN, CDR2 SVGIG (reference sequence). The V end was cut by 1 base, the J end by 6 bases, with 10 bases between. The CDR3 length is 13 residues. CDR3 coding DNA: TGTGCCTGGAGTGGAGGGAGGCGTCAGCCCCAGCATTTT. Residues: CAWSGGRRQPQHF.